This TCR beta chain was found in a study of kidney transplant recipient with SARS-CoV-2 infection. TCRdb passed the reads through MiXCR, listing each CDR3 protein once. Of approximately 240,000 distinct CDR3 sequences listed, 25% to 35% are singletons. This CDR3 spans 14 amino acids. This rearrangement joins TRBV3-2 to TRBJ2-1; no check of the table's D call, TRBD1, against the DNA was made. TRBV3-2 is flagged as a pseudogene. This TCR was recovered from a male patient aged 25 to 39 who had COVID-19 and was a kidney transplant recipient. Some T cells may trace back to the graft donor. This specimen consisted of a blood sample, obtained at baseline and on day 111 from a kidney transplant recipient. This CDR3 is CASNSRTGLGEQFF. The CDR3 coding sequence is TGTGCCAGCAACTCCAGGACAGGGCTGGGTGAGCAATTCTTC.